This TCR beta chain was sequenced during a study of shared clonotypes between healthy human individuals. The study's findings and limits: Generation probability values for non-shared clonotypes were lower than those for clonotypes shared by all four donors. Specimens sampled were limited to blood, with tissue repertoires likely differing. Few donors limited the genetic and exposure-history diversity represented.

There are 14 residues in the CDR3. Looked up from germline, CDR1 is ENHRY and CDR2 is SYGVKD. V lost 5 bases and J 8 bases, leaving 16 bases between the germline ends. Method: immunoSEQ multiplex PCR; TCRdb's copy keeps in-frame clones and lacks some. The sample lists over a million clones, 96% occurring once. As for this clone: Its antigen remains unknown.

The source material was naive CD4+ T cells sorted from blood. Described subset: CD45RA+ positively selected. V gene TRBV10-3 combines with J gene TRBJ1-5; the D is unclear. This clonotype was sampled from a man under 40 in good health. The CDR3 DNA is TGTGCCATCAGTAACACCGGCGGTTTAGAGCCCCAGCATTTT. As protein: CAISNTGGLEPQHF.